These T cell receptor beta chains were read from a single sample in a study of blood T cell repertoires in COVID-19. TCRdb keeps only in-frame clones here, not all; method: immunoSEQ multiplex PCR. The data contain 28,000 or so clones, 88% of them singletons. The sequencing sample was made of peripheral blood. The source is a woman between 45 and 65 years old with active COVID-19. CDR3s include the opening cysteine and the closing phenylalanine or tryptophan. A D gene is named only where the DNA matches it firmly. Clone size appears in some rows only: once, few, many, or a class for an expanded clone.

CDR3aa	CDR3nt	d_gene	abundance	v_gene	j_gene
CASSMGPLGAFF	TGTGCCAGCAGCATGGGGCCCTTGGGAGCTTTCTTT	-	-	TRBV6-5	TRBJ1-1
CASSLDRTRGYTF	TGCGCCAGCAGCTTGGACAGAACTAGAGGCTACACCTTC	-	-	TRBV5-1	TRBJ1-2
CASSLLDEQYF	TGTGCCAGCAGTCTACTCGACGAGCAGTACTTC	-	once	TRBV6-2/TRBV6-3	TRBJ2-7
CASSPRTGVVERITSHLIYEQYF	TGTGCCAGCAGCCCGAGGACAGGGGTCGTCGAGCGAATAACATCCCACTTAATCTACGAGCAGTACTTC	TRBD1	once	TRBV3-1/TRBV3-2	TRBJ2-7
CASSEVEAGVNTEAFF	TGTGCCAGCAGTGAAGTCGAAGCAGGGGTGAACACTGAAGCTTTCTTT	-	few	TRBV2	TRBJ1-1
CASSERAGGSYEQYF	TGTGCCAGCAGTGAACGGGCGGGAGGGTCCTACGAGCAGTACTTC	TRBD2	-	TRBV2	TRBJ2-7
CASGPASGIYEQYF	TGTGCCAGCGGCCCCGCTAGCGGGATCTACGAGCAGTACTTC	TRBD2	few	TRBV7-9	TRBJ2-7
CASSQPAGTMNTEAFF	TGTGCCAGCAGTCAGCCGGCGGGCACTATGAACACTGAAGCTTTCTTT	-	-	TRBV5-4	TRBJ1-1
CASSLSQGSEKLFF	TGTGCCAGCAGCTTAAGTCAGGGTAGTGAAAAACTGTTTTTT	-	-	TRBV7-9	TRBJ1-4
CASMGGGNTGELFF	TGCGCCAGCATGGGTGGAGGGAACACCGGGGAGCTGTTTTTT	-	few	TRBV10-2	TRBJ2-2
CATEDRADTQYF	TGTGCCACCGAGGACAGGGCAGATACGCAGTATTTT	TRBD1	once	TRBV24-1	TRBJ2-3
CASSPPLGGDLSYEQYF	TGTGCCAGCTCACCACCGTTGGGGGGGGACCTCTCCTACGAGCAGTACTTC	TRBD2	-	TRBV18	TRBJ2-7
CASSQDLGLAFHTQYF	TGTGCCAGCAGCCAAGACCTCGGACTAGCGTTCCATACGCAGTATTTT	TRBD2	-	TRBV14	TRBJ2-3
CASSPSGMGELFF	TGTGCCAGTAGTCCCAGCGGGATGGGGGAGCTGTTTTTT	TRBD2	-	TRBV19	TRBJ2-2
CASSRARDTQYF	TGCGCCAGCAGCCGGGCTCGGGATACGCAGTATTTT	-	-	TRBV4-1	TRBJ2-3
CASSRDTTNEKLFF	TGCGCCAGCAGCCGGGACACAACTAATGAAAAACTGTTTTTT	-	-	TRBV10-2	TRBJ1-4
CASSPGAGGTETQYF	TGCGCCAGCAGCCCTGGCGCAGGGGGAACAGAGACCCAGTACTTC	TRBD1	-	TRBV5-1	TRBJ2-5
CASSPLSDRASYGYTF	TGTGCCAGCAGCCCCCTTTCCGACAGGGCCTCCTATGGCTACACCTTC	TRBD1	-	TRBV6-4	TRBJ1-2
CASSLYATGPNTGELFF	TGTGCCAGCAGTTTATACGCGACAGGGCCGAACACCGGGGAGCTGTTTTTT	TRBD1	-	TRBV27	TRBJ2-2
CAISESGASNTEAFF	TGTGCCATCAGTGAGTCAGGGGCTTCGAACACTGAAGCTTTCTTT	-	-	TRBV10-3	TRBJ1-1
CASAAGDSGTDTQYF	TGTGCCAGCGCGGCAGGGGATAGCGGCACAGATACGCAGTATTTT	-	few	TRBV6-5	TRBJ2-3
CSVGSDSLGTQYF	TGCAGCGTTGGGTCCGACTCCTTGGGGACCCAGTACTTC	-	-	TRBV29-1	TRBJ2-5
CASSSYGMGNEQFF	TGTGCCAGCAGTTCTTACGGGATGGGGAATGAGCAGTTCTTC	-	-	TRBV27	TRBJ2-1
CASRGTSGAFYNEQFF	TGTGCCAGCAGGGGGACTAGCGGGGCCTTCTACAATGAGCAGTTCTTC	TRBD2	-	TRBV2	TRBJ2-1
CASSPQGRYGYTF	TGTGCCAGCAGCCCACAGGGGAGGTACGGCTACACCTTC	TRBD1	-	TRBV11-1	TRBJ1-2
CASSWADSNQPQHF	TGTGCCAGCAGCTGGGCAGATAGCAATCAGCCCCAGCATTTT	-	-	TRBV5-5	TRBJ1-5
CASSKTGDYEQYF	TGTGCCAGCAGCAAGACAGGGGACTACGAGCAGTACTTC	TRBD1	-	TRBV5-4	TRBJ2-7
CSGSFGGARETQYF	TGCAGCGGTTCTTTTGGGGGCGCGCGGGAGACCCAGTACTTC	-	-	TRBV29-1	TRBJ2-5
CAWSVKFGSFSLKQYF	TGTGCCTGGAGTGTAAAATTCGGGAGTTTCTCCTTGAAGCAGTACTTC	-	-	TRBV30	TRBJ2-7
CASSQPDRGNTEAFF	TGTGCCAGCAGCCAACCAGACAGGGGGAACACTGAAGCTTTCTTT	TRBD1	-	TRBV5-4	TRBJ1-1
CASSEVGSNTEAFF	TGTGCCAGCAGTGAAGTCGGGAGCAACACTGAAGCTTTCTTT	-	-	TRBV2	TRBJ1-1
CASSPWQYNEQFF	TGTGCCAGCAGCCCGTGGCAATACAATGAGCAGTTCTTC	-	-	TRBV11-2	TRBJ2-1
CASSPEGRGGSPLHF	TGCGCCAGCAGCCCCGAGGGTAGGGGAGGTTCACCCCTCCACTTT	-	-	TRBV5-1	TRBJ1-6
CSVPVREGTDTQYF	TGCAGCGTCCCCGTCAGGGAAGGCACAGATACGCAGTATTTT	-	-	TRBV29-1	TRBJ2-3
CASSSFLRTNEKLFF	TGTGCCAGCAGCTCCTTCCTCAGGACTAATGAAAAACTGTTTTTT	-	-	TRBV7-8	TRBJ1-4
CSVGADNYGYTF	TGCAGCGTTGGGGCTGATAACTATGGCTACACCTTC	-	-	TRBV29-1	TRBJ1-2
CAWSSGRGAFF	TGTGCCTGGAGTTCCGGCAGGGGAGCTTTCTTT	-	-	TRBV30	TRBJ1-1
CASSFNRFPNQPQHF	TGTGCCAGCAGTTTTAACAGGTTCCCCAATCAGCCCCAGCATTTT	-	-	TRBV28	TRBJ1-5
CASSPSGTYNEQFF	TGTGCCAGCAGCCCCAGCGGGACCTACAATGAGCAGTTCTTC	TRBD2	-	TRBV6-6	TRBJ2-1
CASAQPRASGRSEQFF	TGCGCCAGCGCCCAACCCCGGGCTAGCGGGAGGAGTGAGCAGTTCTTC	TRBD2	-	TRBV10-2	TRBJ2-1
CASSQDRVNTEAFF	TGTGCCAGCAGCCAAGATCGAGTGAACACTGAAGCTTTCTTT	-	-	TRBV3-1/TRBV3-2	TRBJ1-1
CASSQDRLAGVGNEQFF	TGTGCCAGCAGCCAAGATCGACTAGCGGGAGTTGGGAATGAGCAGTTCTTC	TRBD2	-	TRBV3-1/TRBV3-2	TRBJ2-1
CASSRDTKYEQYF	TGTGCCAGCAGCCGGGACACAAAGTACGAGCAGTACTTC	-	-	TRBV6-5	TRBJ2-7
CASSLMMTGSGGNHEQFF	TGCGCCAGCAGCTTGATGATGACAGGTAGCGGGGGTAATCATGAGCAGTTCTTC	TRBD2	-	TRBV5-1	TRBJ2-1
CASSPYPSIGYEQYF	TGTGCCAGCAGCCCGTACCCTAGCATCGGGTACGAGCAGTACTTC	-	once	TRBV3-1/TRBV3-2	TRBJ2-7
CAISERTGTYEQYF	TGTGCCATCAGTGAAAGGACAGGGACCTACGAGCAGTACTTC	TRBD1	-	TRBV10-3	TRBJ2-7
CASSPRGVLAGSTDTQYF	TGTGCCAGCAGCCCACGCGGGGTCCTAGCGGGTAGCACAGATACGCAGTATTTT	TRBD2	once	TRBV3-1/TRBV3-2	TRBJ2-3
CASSETDRDYEPQHF	TGTGCCAGCAGTGAGACGGACAGGGACTATGAACCCCAGCATTTT	TRBD1	once	TRBV6-1	TRBJ1-5
CASSGGTPVEQYF	TGTGCCAGTAGTGGGGGGACTCCCGTCGAGCAGTACTTC	-	-	TRBV19	TRBJ2-7
CASSQAAGSYEQYF	TGCGCCAGCAGCCAAGCCGCGGGCTCCTACGAGCAGTACTTC	-	-	TRBV4-1	TRBJ2-7
CASSLRQGYTEAFF	TGTGCCAGCAGCCTCCGACAGGGGTACACTGAAGCTTTCTTT	TRBD1	-	TRBV6-5	TRBJ1-1
CASSPQGYNEQFF	TGTGCCAGCTCACCGCAGGGTTACAATGAGCAGTTCTTC	-	-	TRBV18	TRBJ2-1
CASSQAGVDEQYF	TGTGCCAGCAGCCAAGCGGGAGTGGACGAGCAGTACTTC	-	-	TRBV3-1/TRBV3-2	TRBJ2-7
CASSPGLAVGTQYF	TGCGCCAGCAGCCCAGGACTAGCTGTTGGGACCCAGTACTTC	TRBD2	-	TRBV5-1	TRBJ2-5
CASGRVGRSYEQYF	TGTGCCAGCGGTCGGGTGGGGCGGTCCTACGAGCAGTACTTC	-	-	TRBV5-6	TRBJ2-7